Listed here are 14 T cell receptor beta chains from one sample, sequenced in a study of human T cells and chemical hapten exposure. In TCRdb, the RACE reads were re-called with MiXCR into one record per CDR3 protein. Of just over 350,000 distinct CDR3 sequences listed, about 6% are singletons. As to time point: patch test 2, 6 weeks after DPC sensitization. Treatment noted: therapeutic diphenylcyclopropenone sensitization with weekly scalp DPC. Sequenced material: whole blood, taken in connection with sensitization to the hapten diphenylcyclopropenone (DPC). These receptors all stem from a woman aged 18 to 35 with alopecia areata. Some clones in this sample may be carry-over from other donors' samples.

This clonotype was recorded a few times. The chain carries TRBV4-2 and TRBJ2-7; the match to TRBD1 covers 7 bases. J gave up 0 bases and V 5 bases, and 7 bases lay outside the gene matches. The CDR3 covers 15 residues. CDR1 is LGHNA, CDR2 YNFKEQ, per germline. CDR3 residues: CASSMSQGSSYEQYF. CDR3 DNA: TGTGCCAGCAGCATGTCACAGGGGAGCTCCTACGAGCAGTACTTC.

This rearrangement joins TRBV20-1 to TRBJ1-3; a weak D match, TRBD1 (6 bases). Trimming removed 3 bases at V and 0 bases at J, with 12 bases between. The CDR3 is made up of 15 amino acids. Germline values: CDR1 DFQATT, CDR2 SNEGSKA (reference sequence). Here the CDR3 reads CSARRQEFSGNTIYF. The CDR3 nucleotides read TGCAGTGCTAGGAGACAGGAGTTCTCTGGAAACACCATATATTTT.

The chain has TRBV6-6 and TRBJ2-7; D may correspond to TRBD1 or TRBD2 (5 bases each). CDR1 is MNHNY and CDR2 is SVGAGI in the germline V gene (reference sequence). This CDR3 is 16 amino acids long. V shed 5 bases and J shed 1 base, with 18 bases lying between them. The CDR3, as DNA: TGTGCCAGCAGTGATTACAGGACTCCCTCTTCCTACGAGCAGTACTTC. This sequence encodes CASSDYRTPSSYEQYF.

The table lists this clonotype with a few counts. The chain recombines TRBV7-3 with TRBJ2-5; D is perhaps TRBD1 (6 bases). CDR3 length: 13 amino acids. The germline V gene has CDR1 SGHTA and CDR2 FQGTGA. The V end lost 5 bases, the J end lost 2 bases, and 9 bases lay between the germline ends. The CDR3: CASSQQGQETQYF. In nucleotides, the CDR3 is TGTGCCAGCAGCCAACAGGGACAAGAGACCCAGTACTTC.

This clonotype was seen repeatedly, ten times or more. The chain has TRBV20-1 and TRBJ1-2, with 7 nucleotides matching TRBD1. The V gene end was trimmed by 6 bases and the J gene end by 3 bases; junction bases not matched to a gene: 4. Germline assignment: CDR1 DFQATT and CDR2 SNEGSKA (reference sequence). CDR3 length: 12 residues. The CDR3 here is CSAADRDYGYTF. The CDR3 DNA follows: TGCAGTGCCGCTGACAGGGACTATGGCTACACCTTC.

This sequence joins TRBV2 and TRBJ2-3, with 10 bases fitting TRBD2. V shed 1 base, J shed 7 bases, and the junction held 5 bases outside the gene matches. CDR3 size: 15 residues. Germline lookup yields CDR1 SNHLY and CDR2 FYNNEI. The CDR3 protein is CASSEGLAGVNTQYF. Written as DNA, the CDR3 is TGTGCCAGCAGTGAAGGTCTAGCGGGGGTGAATACGCAGTATTTT.

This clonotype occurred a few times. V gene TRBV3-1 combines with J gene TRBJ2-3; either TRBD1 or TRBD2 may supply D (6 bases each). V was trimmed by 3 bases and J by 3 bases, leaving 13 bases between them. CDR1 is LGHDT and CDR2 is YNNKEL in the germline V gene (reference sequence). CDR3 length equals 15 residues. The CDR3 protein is CASSQMGGATDTQYF. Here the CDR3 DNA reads TGTGCCAGCAGCCAGATGGGGGGCGCGACAGATACGCAGTATTTT.

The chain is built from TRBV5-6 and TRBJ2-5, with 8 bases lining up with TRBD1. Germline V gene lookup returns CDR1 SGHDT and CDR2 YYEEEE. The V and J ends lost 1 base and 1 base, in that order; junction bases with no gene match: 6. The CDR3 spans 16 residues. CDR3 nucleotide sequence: TGTGCCAGCAGCTTGTTAAAAGGGACAGGCCAAGAGACCCAGTACTTC. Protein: CASSLLKGTGQETQYF. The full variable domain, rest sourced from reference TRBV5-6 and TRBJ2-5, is DAGVTQSPTHLIKTRGQQVTLRCSPKSGHDTVSWYQQALGQGPQFIFQYYEEEERQRGNFPDRFSGHQFPNYSSELNVNALLLGDSALYLCASSLLKGTGQETQYFGPGTRLLVL.

The CDR3 protein is CASSYGGGAPGNTIYF. The CDR3 DNA reads TGTGCCAGCAGTTATGGGGGGGGGGCACCTGGAAACACCATATATTTT. The J gene is TRBJ1-3, the V gene TRBV6-6, with a possible D match to TRBD1 (6 bases). Per germline, CDR1 MNHNY and CDR2 SVGAGI (reference sequence). V dropped 3 bases and J dropped 2 bases, with 14 bases sitting between them. The length of the CDR3 is 16 residues.

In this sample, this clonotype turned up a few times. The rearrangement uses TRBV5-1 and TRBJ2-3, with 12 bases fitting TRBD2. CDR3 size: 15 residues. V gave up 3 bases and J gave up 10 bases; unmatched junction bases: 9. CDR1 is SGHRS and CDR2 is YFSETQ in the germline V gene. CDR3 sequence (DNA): TGCGCCAGCAGCTCCACTAGCGGGGGGCCTTCTTCGCAGTATTTT. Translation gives CASSSTSGGPSSQYF.

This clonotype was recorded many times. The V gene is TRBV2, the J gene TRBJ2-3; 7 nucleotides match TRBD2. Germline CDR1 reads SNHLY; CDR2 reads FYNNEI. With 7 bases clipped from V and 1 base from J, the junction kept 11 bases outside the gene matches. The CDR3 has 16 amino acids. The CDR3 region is CASTLREGIGTDTQYF. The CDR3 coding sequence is TGTGCCAGCACCCTGAGGGAGGGAATCGGCACAGATACGCAGTATTTT.

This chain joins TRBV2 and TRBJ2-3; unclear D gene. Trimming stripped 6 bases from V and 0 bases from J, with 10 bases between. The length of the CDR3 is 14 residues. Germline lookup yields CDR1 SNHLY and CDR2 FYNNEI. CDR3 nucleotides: TGTGCCAGCAGACTTGACTCTAGCACAGATACGCAGTATTTT. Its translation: CASRLDSSTDTQYF.

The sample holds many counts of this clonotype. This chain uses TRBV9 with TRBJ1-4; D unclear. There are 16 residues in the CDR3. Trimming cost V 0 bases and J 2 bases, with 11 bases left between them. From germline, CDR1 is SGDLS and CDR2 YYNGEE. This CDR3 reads CASSVGPGETNEKLFF. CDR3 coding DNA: TGTGCCAGCAGCGTAGGTCCTGGGGAGACTAATGAAAAACTGTTTTTT.

The DNA for the CDR3 is TGTGCCAGCAGTGACGGCCCCGGGGAGCTGTTTTTT. Translating it yields CASSDGPGELFF. The rearrangement links TRBV28 to TRBJ2-2; D is undetermined. The CDR3 length is 12 residues. Germline lookup yields CDR1 MDHEN and CDR2 SYDVKM. V lost 5 bases and J 6 bases, leaving 7 bases between the germline ends. Supplemented by reference TRBV28 and TRBJ2-2, the full variable domain reads DVKVTQSSRYLVKRTGEKVFLECVQDMDHENMFWYRQDPGLGLRLIYFSYDVKMKEKGDIPEGYSVSREKKERFSLILESASTNQTSMYLCASSDGPGELFFGEGSRLTVL.